This TCR beta chain is drawn from a study of cytomegalovirus exposure and HLA in healthy donors. Study-wide results and caveats: It is likely that the observed cluster of highly shared sequence variants was a sequencing artifact.

Details on this clone: What it binds is unknown.

The CDR3 contains 17 residues. From germline, CDR1 is SEHNR and CDR2 FQNEAQ (reference sequence). V lost 5 bases and J 0 bases, leaving 20 bases between the germline ends. 60 Vbeta and 13 Jbeta primers were used in PCR. Some clones are missing from TCRdb's copy, which holds only in-frame ones; the method was immunoSEQ multiplex PCR. The data contain about 140,000 clones, about 80% of them singletons. This receptor was taken from a man aged 35 to 55 in good health and CMV-seronegative. The V gene is TRBV7-9, the J gene TRBJ2-7; a weak D match, TRBD1 (8 bases). Sequencing used PBMCs. In nucleotides, the CDR3 is TGTGCCAGCAGCGCGTCACAGGGGGGGCCGGACTCCTACGAGCAGTACTTC. Its protein is CASSASQGGPDSYEQYF.